This passage covers 26 T cell receptor beta chains from one sample sequenced in a study of T-cell memory formation after mild COVID-19. MiXCR, run by TCRdb on the 5' RACE reads, gives a single entry per CDR3 protein. The repertoire holds fewer than 150,000 distinct CDR3 sequences, with about a sixth as singletons. Material for sequencing was PBMCs or a T cell subset sorted from them (not recorded which). Every receptor here comes from a man aged 18 to 35 who had mild COVID-19 (a few samples of this study predate the infection). Cell type and time point are not known.

The chain joins TRBV9 to TRBJ2-1; D possibly corresponds to TRBD2 (6 bases). Germline CDR1 reads SGDLS; CDR2 reads YYNGEE. V was cut by 0 bases and J by 10 bases, with 20 bases left in between. The CDR3 runs to 16 residues. The CDR3 sequence is CASSVGGLRGVGEQFF. DNA of the CDR3: TGTGCCAGCAGCGTAGGGGGTCTACGCGGGGTGGGAGAGCAGTTCTTC.

The CDR3 protein is CASSLGGSPLHF. The DNA of the CDR3 is TGTGCCAGCAGTTTGGGGGGTTCACCCCTCCACTTT. The gene calls are TRBV6-5 and TRBJ1-6; possible D gene TRBD1, 5 bases. This CDR3 is built from 12 residues. Germline V gene lookup returns CDR1 MNHEY and CDR2 SVGAGI. Deletions cut 4 bases from V and 9 bases from J, with 7 bases between.

This clonotype was seen more than once but under ten times. This sequence joins TRBV5-1 and TRBJ1-3; D gene unclear. Germline V gene lookup returns CDR1 SGHRS and CDR2 YFSETQ. The CDR3 totals 14 residues. V was pared by 9 bases and J by 4 bases, with 17 bases between. CDR3 sequence (DNA): TGCGCCACCTCCACTGGGATGGACGGAAACACCATATATTTT. Amino acids: CATSTGMDGNTIYF. The whole variable domain, filled in from reference TRBV5-1 and TRBJ1-3, reads KAGVTQTPRYLIKTRGQQVTLSCSPISGHRSVSWYQQTPGQGLQFLFEYFSETQRNKGNFPGRFSGRQFSNSRSEMNVSTLELGDSALYLCATSTGMDGNTIYFGEGSWLTVV.

This clonotype showed up just a few times. CDR3 sequence: CSAPSSLAGGDEFF. The DNA of the CDR3 is TGCAGTGCTCCCTCCAGCTTGGCGGGGGGGGACGAATTCTTC. The chain recombines TRBV20-1 with TRBJ2-1; 9 bases align to TRBD2. With V trimmed by 5 bases and J by 16 bases, 18 bases remained unmatched. Germline CDR1 is DFQATT and CDR2 is SNEGSKA (reference sequence). This CDR3 is built from 14 residues.

The CDR3 sequence is CASSLDGIEQFF. The CDR3, as DNA: TGCGCCAGCAGCTTGGACGGGATTGAGCAGTTCTTC. The rearrangement joins TRBV5-1 to TRBJ2-1, with D tentatively TRBD2 (5 bases). The V end was cut by 0 bases, the J end by 9 bases, with 7 bases between. The CDR3 is 12 residues long. Germline-derived CDR1 and CDR2 are SGHRS and YFSETQ.

This clonotype came up a few times. This chain joins TRBV29-1 and TRBJ1-5; D unresolved. The CDR3 contains 12 residues. The V end lost 0 bases, the J end lost 1 base, and 1 base lay between the germline ends. Germline lookup yields CDR1 SQVTM and CDR2 ANQGSEA. In DNA form, the CDR3 reads TGCAGCGTTGAAGACAGCAATCAGCCCCAGCATTTT. As protein: CSVEDSNQPQHF.

This clonotype turned up a few times. The gene calls are TRBV7-9 and TRBJ2-1; TRBD2 might be the D (5 bases). The germline CDR1 and CDR2 sequences are SEHNR and FQNEAQ (reference sequence). The length of the CDR3 is 15 residues. V was cut by 5 bases and J by 0 bases, with 11 bases left in between. The CDR3 region is CASSVLGSSYNEQFF. CDR3 bases: TGTGCCAGCAGCGTCCTAGGGAGCTCCTACAATGAGCAGTTCTTC.

The chain is built from TRBV7-3 and TRBJ1-1; a possible D gene is TRBD1 (6 bases). The length of the CDR3 is 13 residues. The germline gives CDR1 SGHTA, CDR2 FQGTGA. Trimming pared 6 bases from V and 4 bases from J, leaving 12 bases between. CDR3 loop: CASRLGGFTEAFF. For the CDR3, the DNA is TGTGCCAGCAGGTTGGGGGGCTTCACTGAAGCTTTCTTT.

This clonotype was recorded at least ten times. The J gene is TRBJ2-5, the V gene TRBV7-2; D is unclear. Germline V gives CDR1 SGHTA, CDR2 FQGNSA. Trimming shortened V by 5 bases and J by 0 bases, and 13 bases separated the two germline ends. CDR3 length: 15 amino acids. The CDR3 coding sequence is TGTGCCAGCAGCCCAGAACACCTGTACCAAGAGACCCAGTACTTC. This gives the protein CASSPEHLYQETQYF.

This chain links TRBV7-9 with TRBJ1-2; 7 bases line up with TRBD1. The CDR3 runs 14 residues. Germline assignment: CDR1 SEHNR and CDR2 FQNEAQ (reference sequence). The V segment lost 5 bases and the J segment 4 bases; nucleotides outside the gene matches: 7. CDR3 in amino acids: CASSDREALYGYTF. The CDR3, as DNA: TGTGCCAGCAGCGACAGGGAGGCCCTCTATGGCTACACCTTC.

This clonotype has just a few counts. V gene TRBV6-5 combines with J gene TRBJ2-7, with a tentative D call TRBD2 (7 bases). Germline V gene lookup returns CDR1 MNHEY and CDR2 SVGAGI. The CDR3 length is 15 residues. V lost 6 bases to trimming and J lost 2 bases, with 17 bases between them. Here the CDR3 DNA reads TGTGCCAGCAGCAGTTTGGGGGGGGCGACCTACGAGCAGTACTTC. This gives the protein CASSSLGGATYEQYF.

The gene calls are TRBV5-1 and TRBJ1-3, with D unclear. V lost 3 bases, J lost 0 bases, and 13 bases lay in between. The CDR3 is made up of 16 amino acids. Germline V gene data show CDR1 as SGHRS and CDR2 as YFSETQ. In DNA, the CDR3 is TGCGCCAGCAGCTCCGACCTTTTGGGCTCTGGAAACACCATATATTTT. This gives the protein CASSSDLLGSGNTIYF.

This clonotype has only a few counts. The V and J genes are TRBV4-3 and TRBJ2-5; the D gene could be TRBD1 or TRBD2 (5 bases each). CDR3 length equals 12 residues. In germline, CDR1 is LGHNA, CDR2 YSLEER. V lost 8 bases to trimming and J lost 5 bases, with 12 bases between them. The CDR3 DNA follows: TGCGCCAGCGGGACCGGCGGTGAGACCCAGTACTTC. Protein sequence: CASGTGGETQYF.

The chain employs TRBV4-1 and TRBJ1-4; 9 bases fit TRBD1. The V gene end was trimmed by 3 bases and the J gene end by 8 bases; junction bases not matched to a gene: 7. The CDR3 covers 15 residues. Germline values: CDR1 MGHRA, CDR2 YSYEKL. The CDR3 region has the DNA TGCGCCAGCAGCCAGGGGGACAGGGAAGGAGAAAAACTGTTTTTT. Translated: CASSQGDREGEKLFF.

The CDR3 is CASSPRGTTGELFF. The CDR3 DNA is TGCGCCAGCAGCCCCCGAGGAACCACCGGGGAGCTGTTTTTT. This chain joins TRBV5-1 and TRBJ2-2; D gene ambiguous. CDR1 and CDR2 (germline): SGHRS, YFSETQ. Trimming left V 4 bases short and J 4 bases short, with 11 bases between. The CDR3 contains 14 residues.

This clonotype has only a few counts. The rearrangement joins TRBV20-1 to TRBJ2-5, with unresolved D. This CDR3 comprises 15 residues. Between the trimmed V and J ends, which lost 4 bases and 4 bases, there was a span of 19 bases. The V gene's germline CDR1 is DFQATT and CDR2 SNEGSKA (reference sequence). Here the CDR3 DNA reads TGCAGTGCTACCCGGATAACCCGCCGGGCAGAGACCCAGTACTTC. Residues: CSATRITRRAETQYF.

The chain links TRBV5-1 to TRBJ1-2, with D tentatively TRBD1 (6 bases). This CDR3 has 16 amino acids. Looked up from germline, CDR1 is SGHRS and CDR2 is YFSETQ. Deletions cut 2 bases from V and 5 bases from J, with 19 bases between. The CDR3 region is CASSLGQTSTPYGYTF. Written as DNA, the CDR3 is TGCGCCAGCAGCTTAGGACAGACCTCTACCCCTTATGGCTACACCTTC.

The table lists this clonotype with a count of one. The chain joins TRBV10-2 to TRBJ2-1; 7 nucleotides align to TRBD2. The CDR3 is 16 residues long. Germline loops: CDR1 WSHSY, CDR2 SAAADI. With V trimmed by 3 bases and J by 2 bases, 7 bases remained unmatched. For the CDR3, the DNA is TGCGCCAGCAGTGATCCTAGCGGAATAACCTACAATGAGCAGTTCTTC. Amino acid sequence: CASSDPSGITYNEQFF.

The chain carries TRBV3-1 and TRBJ1-5, with D hard to call. The germline V gene encodes CDR1 LGHDT and CDR2 YNNKEL (reference sequence). The CDR3 spans 13 residues. V lost 0 bases to trimming and J lost 6 bases, with 6 bases between them. In DNA form, the CDR3 reads TGTGCCAGCAGCCAAGATATCGGTCAGCCCCAGCATTTT. Translation: CASSQDIGQPQHF.

This clonotype was found a few times. This chain uses TRBV6-6 with TRBJ2-5; 11 positions match TRBD2. Losses at the gene ends were 6 bases for V and 2 bases for J; bases not matched to a gene: 2. The CDR3 has 14 amino acids. Germline lookup yields CDR1 MNHNY and CDR2 SVGAGI (reference sequence). CDR3 protein: CASRIAGGQETQYF. In nucleotides, the CDR3 is TGTGCCAGCAGAATAGCGGGGGGGCAAGAGACCCAGTACTTC.

In its sample, this clonotype was seen a few times. The chain employs TRBV5-1 and TRBJ2-7, with D uncertain. The CDR3 has 13 residues. V gave up 2 bases and J gave up 0 bases, with 6 bases separating them. Germline V CDR1 and CDR2: SGHRS, YFSETQ. The CDR3 sequence: CASSFDFSYEQYV. The CDR3 bases are TGCGCCAGCAGCTTTGACTTCTCCTACGAGCAGTACGTC.

As regards this clonotype: It is likely a read error, because the conserved phenylalanine at the end of the CDR3 is missing. The CDR3: CASSQNRHWEKLFL. In DNA form, the CDR3 reads TGTGCCAGCAGCCAGAATCGCCATTGGGAAAAACTGTTTCTT. V is TRBV3-1 and J is TRBJ1-4; D is unresolved. Germline V gene data show CDR1 as LGHDT and CDR2 as YNNKEL (reference sequence). This CDR3 has 14 residues. Trimming removed 3 bases from V and 8 bases from J, with 13 bases in between.

The chain's CDR3 is CASSQRDQETQYF. The CDR3 coding sequence is TGTGCCAGCTCACAGAGAGATCAAGAGACCCAGTACTTC. The chain links TRBV18 to TRBJ2-5; D gene ambiguous. CDR3 length equals 13 residues. Germline CDR1 is KGHSH and CDR2 is LQKENI. The V end was cut by 4 bases, the J end by 2 bases, with 8 bases between.

The sample holds a few counts of this clonotype. V gene TRBV5-1 combines with J gene TRBJ1-1; 9 nucleotides agree with TRBD1. The CDR3 extends over 16 amino acids. The germline V gene has CDR1 SGHRS and CDR2 YFSETQ. V lost 3 bases, J lost 1 base, and 7 bases stayed unmatched. This CDR3 reads CASSSTPGQGNTEAFF. DNA for the CDR3: TGCGCCAGCAGCTCGACCCCGGGACAGGGGAACACTGAAGCTTTCTTT.

This clonotype was observed many times. The chain joins TRBV20-1 to TRBJ2-1, with D possibly matching TRBD2 (6 bases). The germline gives CDR1 DFQATT, CDR2 SNEGSKA (reference sequence). The V end lost 6 bases, the J end lost 5 bases, and 20 bases lay between the germline ends. This CDR3 region has 15 residues. The chain's CDR3 is CSAEGVQPGHNEQFF. Here the CDR3 DNA reads TGCAGTGCGGAGGGAGTCCAGCCCGGACACAATGAGCAGTTCTTC.

This clonotype has a handful of counts. The rearrangement links TRBV7-6 to TRBJ2-1, with 9 bases fitting TRBD1. The V and J ends lost 5 bases and 4 bases, in that order; junction bases with no gene match: 12. CDR3 size: 17 residues. CDR1 is SGHVS and CDR2 is FNYEAQ in the germline V gene. CDR3 loop: CASSRRGGQGYYNEQFF. The CDR3 region has the DNA TGTGCCAGCAGCCGGAGAGGAGGACAGGGGTATTACAATGAGCAGTTCTTC.